The 7 T cell receptor beta chains in this list originate from one sample, sequenced in a study of blood T cell repertoires in COVID-19. Using immunoSEQ multiplex PCR, the repertoire was profiled, and TCRdb retains in-frame clones only, with some absent. The repertoire holds some 400,000 clones, with roughly 86% as singletons. The sequencing sample was made of PBMCs or T cells enriched from blood (not recorded which). Receptors were obtained from a young woman who had recovered from COVID-19.

The chain combines TRBV30 with TRBJ1-1; D might be TRBD1 (5 bases). V was clipped by 4 bases and J by 3 bases, with 12 bases between them. The germline gives CDR1 GTSNPN, CDR2 SVGIG (reference sequence). The CDR3 has 13 residues. CDR3 DNA sequence: TGTGCCTGGACGAGCAGGGCGGACACTGAAGCTTTCTTT. Its protein product is CAWTSRADTEAFF.

The chain carries TRBV28 and TRBJ1-4; D perhaps matches TRBD1 (5 bases). Germline CDR1 MDHEN, CDR2 SYDVKM. This CDR3 comprises 15 residues. V lost 3 bases to trimming and J lost 7 bases, with 15 bases between them. CDR3 nucleotide sequence: TGTGCCAGCAGTTTGGGGGGGAGGGTAGGTGAAAAACTGTTTTTT. It specifies CASSLGGRVGEKLFF. The full variable domain, rest sourced from reference TRBV28 and TRBJ1-4, is DVKVTQSSRYLVKRTGEKVFLECVQDMDHENMFWYRQDPGLGLRLIYFSYDVKMKEKGDIPEGYSVSREKKERFSLILESASTNQTSMYLCASSLGGRVGEKLFFGSGTQLSVL.

The chain uses TRBV28 and TRBJ2-1, with 8 bases matching TRBD1. With 3 bases clipped from V and 1 base from J, the junction kept 2 bases outside the gene matches. Per germline, CDR1 MDHEN and CDR2 SYDVKM. The CDR3 covers 15 residues. The CDR3 DNA sequence: TGTGCCAGCAGTTTGGACAGGGTTTCCTACAATGAGCAGTTCTTC. Amino acids: CASSLDRVSYNEQFF.

As regards this clone: At one boundary the junction diverges from the germline segment, which might be a read error. The chain couples TRBV19 to TRBJ2-1; possible D gene TRBD1, 6 bases. The CDR3 contains 12 residues. The germline V gene encodes CDR1 LNHDA and CDR2 SQIVND (reference sequence). The CDR3 region has the DNA TGTGCCAGTAGACCGCGGACAGCCCTTATGGTCTTC. This codes for CASRPRTALMVF.

The chain recombines TRBV24-1 with TRBJ2-7, with a tentative D call TRBD1 (5 bases). Germline CDR1 reads KGHDR; CDR2 reads SFDVKD. The CDR3 extends over 13 amino acids. V lost 0 bases to trimming and J lost 5 bases, with 7 bases between them. The CDR3 DNA reads TGTGCCACCAGTGATTTGCAGGGTGACGAGCAGTACTTC. Translation gives CATSDLQGDEQYF.

The chain links TRBV3-1 (or the pseudogene TRBV3-2) to TRBJ2-1; 10 nucleotides line up with TRBD2. Germline CDR1 LGHDT, CDR2 YNNKEL (reference sequence). The CDR3 runs 15 residues. V shed 5 bases, J shed 0 bases, and the junction held 1 base outside the gene matches. The DNA for the CDR3 is TGTGCCAGCAGCGCTAGCGGGAGCTCCTACAATGAGCAGTTCTTC. It codes for CASSASGSSYNEQFF.

About this clone: Distinct nucleotide sequences in the sample also encode this CDR3. This rearrangement joins TRBV9 to TRBJ1-3, with D possibly TRBD1 on 6 matching bases. CDR3 size: 15 residues. V gave up 4 bases and J gave up 0 bases, with 11 bases separating them. Germline CDR1 and CDR2: SGDLS and YYNGEE. The CDR3 DNA reads TGTGCCAGCAGCCCGAGAGGGGGCTCTGGAAACACCATATATTTT. Protein product: CASSPRGGSGNTIYF.